The sequence of this TCR beta chain was determined in a study of T cells in Graves' hyperthyroidism and ophthalmopathy. CDR1 and CDR2 (germline): MDHEN, SYDVKM. The CDR3 has 14 residues. V lost 4 bases and J 11 bases, leaving 20 bases between the germline ends. Isolation of PBMCs was performed on around 9.4 ml fresh peripheral blood. Study-level findings and limits: Blood also carried most thyroid clonotypes expanded above 0.001. Patients with ophthalmopathy were separated from those with stable hyperthyroidism by a 13 V-J model.

TCR beta CDR3 regions were amplified from RNA. When the TCR CDR3 underwent first-round RT-PCR, the HTBI primer set was used. One entry per CDR3 protein, called by TCRdb with MiXCR from the multiplex PCR reads. This table holds about 640,000 distinct CDR3 sequences, 20% to 25% found once. With regard to this clonotype: Its antigen remains unknown. A much larger clone sits a single nucleotide away, making a read error possible.

Sequenced material: blood. The receptor comes from a man in his thirties or forties with Graves' ophthalmopathy. The chain uses TRBV28 and TRBJ1-2, with TRBD1 as a possible D gene (5 bases). CDR3 sequence reads: CASSSTVPQGEYTF. DNA of the CDR3: TGTGCCAGCAGTTCGACAGTCCCCCAGGGAGAGTACACCTTC.